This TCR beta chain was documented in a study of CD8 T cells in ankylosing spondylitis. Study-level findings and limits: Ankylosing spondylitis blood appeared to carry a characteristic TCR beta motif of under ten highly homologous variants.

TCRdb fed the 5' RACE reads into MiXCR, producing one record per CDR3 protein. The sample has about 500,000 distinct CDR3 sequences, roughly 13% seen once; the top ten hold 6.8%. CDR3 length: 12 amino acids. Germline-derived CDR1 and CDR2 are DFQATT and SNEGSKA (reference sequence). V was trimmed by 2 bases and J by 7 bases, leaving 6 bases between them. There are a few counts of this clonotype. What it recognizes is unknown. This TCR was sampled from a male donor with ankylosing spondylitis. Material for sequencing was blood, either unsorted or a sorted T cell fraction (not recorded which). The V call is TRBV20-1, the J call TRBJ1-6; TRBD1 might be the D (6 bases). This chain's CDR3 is CSARQGNSPLHF. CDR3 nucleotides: TGCAGTGCTAGACAGGGGAATTCACCCCTCCACTTT.